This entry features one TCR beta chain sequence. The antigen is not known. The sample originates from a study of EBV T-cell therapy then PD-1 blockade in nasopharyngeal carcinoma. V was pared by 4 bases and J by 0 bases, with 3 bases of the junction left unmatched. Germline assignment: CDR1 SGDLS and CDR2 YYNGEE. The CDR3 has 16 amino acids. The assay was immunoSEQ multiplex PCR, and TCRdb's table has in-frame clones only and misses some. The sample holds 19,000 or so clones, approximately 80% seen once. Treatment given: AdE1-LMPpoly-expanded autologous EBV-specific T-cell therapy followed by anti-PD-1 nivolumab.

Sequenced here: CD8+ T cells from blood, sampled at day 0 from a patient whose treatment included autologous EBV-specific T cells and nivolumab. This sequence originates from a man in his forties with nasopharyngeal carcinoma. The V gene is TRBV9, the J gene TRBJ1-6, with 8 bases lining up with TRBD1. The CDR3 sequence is CASSKTGDSYNSPLHF. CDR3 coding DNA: TGTGCCAGCAGCAAGACAGGGGACTCCTATAATTCACCCCTCCACTTT.